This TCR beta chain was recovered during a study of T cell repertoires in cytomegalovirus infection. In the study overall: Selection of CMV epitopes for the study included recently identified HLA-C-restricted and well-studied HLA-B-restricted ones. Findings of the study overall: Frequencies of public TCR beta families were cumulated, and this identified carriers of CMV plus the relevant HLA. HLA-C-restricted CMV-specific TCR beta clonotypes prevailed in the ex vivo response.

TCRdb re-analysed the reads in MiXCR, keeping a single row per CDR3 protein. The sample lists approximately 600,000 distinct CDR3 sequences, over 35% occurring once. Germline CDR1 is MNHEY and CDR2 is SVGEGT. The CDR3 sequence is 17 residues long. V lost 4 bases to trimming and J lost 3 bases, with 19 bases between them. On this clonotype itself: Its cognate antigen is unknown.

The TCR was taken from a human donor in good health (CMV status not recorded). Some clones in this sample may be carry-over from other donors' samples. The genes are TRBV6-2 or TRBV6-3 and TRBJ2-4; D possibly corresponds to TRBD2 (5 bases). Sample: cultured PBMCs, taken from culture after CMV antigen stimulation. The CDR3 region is CASSFVSSKRDKNIQYF. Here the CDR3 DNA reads TGTGCCAGCAGTTTCGTTTCGTCGAAGAGGGACAAAAACATTCAGTACTTC.